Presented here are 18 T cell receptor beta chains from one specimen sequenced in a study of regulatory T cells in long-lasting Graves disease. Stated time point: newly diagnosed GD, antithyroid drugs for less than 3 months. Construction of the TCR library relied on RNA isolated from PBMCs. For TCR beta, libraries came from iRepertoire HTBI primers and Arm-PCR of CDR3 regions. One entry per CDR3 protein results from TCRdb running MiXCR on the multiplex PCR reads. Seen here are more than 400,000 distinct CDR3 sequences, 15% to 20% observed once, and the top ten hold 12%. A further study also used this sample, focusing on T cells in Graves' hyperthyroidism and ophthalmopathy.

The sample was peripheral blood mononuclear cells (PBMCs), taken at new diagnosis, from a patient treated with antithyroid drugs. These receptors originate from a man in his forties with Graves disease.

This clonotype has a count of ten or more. The CDR3 spells CASSSPSGTGLYEQYF. In DNA form, the CDR3 reads TGTGCCAGCAGTTCCCCCTCCGGGACAGGGTTATACGAGCAGTACTTC. The chain carries TRBV28 and TRBJ2-7; 9 nucleotides align to TRBD1. Germline V gene sequence: CDR1 MDHEN, CDR2 SYDVKM. The junction had 11 bases not matched to a gene; V was cut back by 4 bases and J by 4 bases. This CDR3 is 16 amino acids long.

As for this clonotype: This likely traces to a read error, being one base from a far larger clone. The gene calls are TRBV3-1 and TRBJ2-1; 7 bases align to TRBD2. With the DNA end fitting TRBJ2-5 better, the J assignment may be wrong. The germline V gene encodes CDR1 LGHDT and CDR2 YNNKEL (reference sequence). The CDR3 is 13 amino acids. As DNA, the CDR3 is TGTGCCAGCGGCGGGAGTCAGGGAGAGATCCAGTACTTC. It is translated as CASGGSQGEIQYF.

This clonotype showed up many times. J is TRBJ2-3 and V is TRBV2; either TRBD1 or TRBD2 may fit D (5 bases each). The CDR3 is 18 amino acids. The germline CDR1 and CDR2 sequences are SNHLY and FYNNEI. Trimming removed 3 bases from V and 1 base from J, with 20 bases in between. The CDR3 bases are TGTGCCAGCAGTGAGGGACGGGCCCTGGGCATTGGCACAGATACGCAGTATTTT. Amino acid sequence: CASSEGRALGIGTDTQYF.

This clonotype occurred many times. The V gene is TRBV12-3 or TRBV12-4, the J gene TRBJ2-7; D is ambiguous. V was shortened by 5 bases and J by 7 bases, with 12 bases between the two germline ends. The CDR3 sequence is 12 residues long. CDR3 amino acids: CASSHLPTEQYF. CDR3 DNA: TGTGCCAGCAGTCACCTCCCGACGGAGCAGTACTTC.

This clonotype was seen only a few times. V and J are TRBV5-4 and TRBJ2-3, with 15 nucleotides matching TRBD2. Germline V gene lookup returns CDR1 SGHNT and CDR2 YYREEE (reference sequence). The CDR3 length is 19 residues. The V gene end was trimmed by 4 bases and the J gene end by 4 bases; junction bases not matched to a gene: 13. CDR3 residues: CASSTGLAGGSFSADTQYF. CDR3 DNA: TGTGCCAGCAGCACCGGACTAGCGGGAGGGTCTTTTAGCGCAGATACGCAGTATTTT.

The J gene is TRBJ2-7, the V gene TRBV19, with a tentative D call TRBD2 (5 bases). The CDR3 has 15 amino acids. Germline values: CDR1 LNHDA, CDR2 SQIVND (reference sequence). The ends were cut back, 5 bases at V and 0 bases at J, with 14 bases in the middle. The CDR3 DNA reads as TGTGCCAGTAGTGTGAGGGCGCTCAGCTCCTACGAGCAGTACTTC. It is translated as CASSVRALSSYEQYF.

CDR3 residues: CASSFENTRGRGAITEAFF. CDR3 nucleotide sequence: TGTGCCAGCAGTTTCGAGAATACGCGTGGTCGGGGGGCGATCACTGAAGCTTTCTTT. The chain is built from TRBV27 and TRBJ1-1; tentatively, D is TRBD1 (6 bases). The CDR3 covers 19 residues. The V end was cut by 3 bases, the J end by 4 bases, with 27 bases between. Germline V gives CDR1 MNHEY, CDR2 SMNVEV (reference sequence).

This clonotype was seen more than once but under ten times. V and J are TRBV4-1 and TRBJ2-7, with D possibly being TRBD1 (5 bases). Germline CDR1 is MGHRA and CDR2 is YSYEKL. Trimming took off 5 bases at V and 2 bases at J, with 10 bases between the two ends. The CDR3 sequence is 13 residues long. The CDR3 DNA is TGCGCCAGCAGCAAGACAGAGACCTACGAGCAGTACTTC. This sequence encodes CASSKTETYEQYF.

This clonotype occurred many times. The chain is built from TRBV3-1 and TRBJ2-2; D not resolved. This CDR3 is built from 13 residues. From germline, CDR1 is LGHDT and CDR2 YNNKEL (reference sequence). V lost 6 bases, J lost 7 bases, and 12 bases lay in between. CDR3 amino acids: CASSQMGGGELFF. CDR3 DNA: TGTGCCAGCAGTCAAATGGGCGGCGGGGAGCTGTTTTTT.

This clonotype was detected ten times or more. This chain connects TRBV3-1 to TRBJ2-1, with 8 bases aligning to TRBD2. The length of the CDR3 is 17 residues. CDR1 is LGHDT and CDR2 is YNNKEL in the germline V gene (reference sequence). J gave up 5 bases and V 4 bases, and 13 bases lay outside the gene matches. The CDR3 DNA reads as TGTGCCAGCAGCCTATCTGGGGAGGAGCGGGAGCACAATGAGCAGTTCTTC. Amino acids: CASSLSGEEREHNEQFF.

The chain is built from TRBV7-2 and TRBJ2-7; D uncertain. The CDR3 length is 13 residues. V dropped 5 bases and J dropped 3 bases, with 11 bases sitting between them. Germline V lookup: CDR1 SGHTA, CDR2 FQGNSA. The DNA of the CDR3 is TGTGCCAGCAGCCAAGACGTAGACTACGAGCAGTACTTC. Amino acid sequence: CASSQDVDYEQYF.

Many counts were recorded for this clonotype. This chain's CDR3 is CASSVHGPNEQFF. As DNA, the CDR3 is TGTGCCAGCAGTGTACACGGCCCCAATGAGCAGTTCTTC. The chain couples TRBV28 to TRBJ2-1, with D unclear. Germline V gene lookup returns CDR1 MDHEN and CDR2 SYDVKM. CDR3 length: 13 residues. V was cut by 5 bases and J by 6 bases, with 11 bases left in between.

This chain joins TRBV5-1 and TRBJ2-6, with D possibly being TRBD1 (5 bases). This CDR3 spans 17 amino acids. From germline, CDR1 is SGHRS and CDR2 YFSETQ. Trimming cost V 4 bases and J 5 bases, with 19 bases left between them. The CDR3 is CASSQTRQTLWANVLTF. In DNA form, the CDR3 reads TGCGCCAGCAGCCAGACAAGACAGACGCTCTGGGCCAACGTCCTGACTTTC. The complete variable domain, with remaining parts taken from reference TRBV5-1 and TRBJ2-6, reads KAGVTQTPRYLIKTRGQQVTLSCSPISGHRSVSWYQQTPGQGLQFLFEYFSETQRNKGNFPGRFSGRQFSNSRSEMNVSTLELGDSALYLCASSQTRQTLWANVLTFGAGSRLTVL.

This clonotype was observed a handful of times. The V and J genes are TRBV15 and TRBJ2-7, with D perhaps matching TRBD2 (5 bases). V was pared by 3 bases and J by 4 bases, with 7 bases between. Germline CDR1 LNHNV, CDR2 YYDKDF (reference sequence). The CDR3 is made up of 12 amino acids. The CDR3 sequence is CATSSRGYEQYF. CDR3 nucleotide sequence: TGTGCCACCAGCAGTCGGGGTTACGAGCAGTACTTC.

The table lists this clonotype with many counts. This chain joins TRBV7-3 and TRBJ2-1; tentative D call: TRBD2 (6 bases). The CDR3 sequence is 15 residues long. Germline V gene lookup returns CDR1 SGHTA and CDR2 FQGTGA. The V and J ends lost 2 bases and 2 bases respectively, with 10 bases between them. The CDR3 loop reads CASSLQRAPYNEQFF. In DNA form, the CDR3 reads TGTGCCAGCAGCTTACAGCGGGCCCCCTACAATGAGCAGTTCTTC.

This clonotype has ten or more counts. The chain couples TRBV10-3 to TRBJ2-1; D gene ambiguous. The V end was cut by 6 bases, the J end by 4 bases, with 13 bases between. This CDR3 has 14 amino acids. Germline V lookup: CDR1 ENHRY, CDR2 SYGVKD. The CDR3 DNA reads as TGTGCCATCAGCGTCAGCAGTCCATACAATGAGCAGTTCTTC. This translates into CAISVSSPYNEQFF.

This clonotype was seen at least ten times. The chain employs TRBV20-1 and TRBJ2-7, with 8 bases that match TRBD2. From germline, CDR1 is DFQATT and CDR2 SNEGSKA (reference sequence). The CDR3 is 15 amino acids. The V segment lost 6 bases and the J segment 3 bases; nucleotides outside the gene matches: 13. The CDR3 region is CSAAPETGTSYEQYF. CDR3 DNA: TGCAGTGCCGCGCCAGAAACCGGGACTAGCTACGAGCAGTACTTC.

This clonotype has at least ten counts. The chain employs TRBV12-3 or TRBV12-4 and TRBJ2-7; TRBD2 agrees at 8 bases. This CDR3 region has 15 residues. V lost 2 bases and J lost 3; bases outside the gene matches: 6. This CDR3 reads CASSLMSGGSYEQYF. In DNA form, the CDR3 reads TGTGCCAGCAGTTTAATGAGCGGGGGAAGCTACGAGCAGTACTTC.